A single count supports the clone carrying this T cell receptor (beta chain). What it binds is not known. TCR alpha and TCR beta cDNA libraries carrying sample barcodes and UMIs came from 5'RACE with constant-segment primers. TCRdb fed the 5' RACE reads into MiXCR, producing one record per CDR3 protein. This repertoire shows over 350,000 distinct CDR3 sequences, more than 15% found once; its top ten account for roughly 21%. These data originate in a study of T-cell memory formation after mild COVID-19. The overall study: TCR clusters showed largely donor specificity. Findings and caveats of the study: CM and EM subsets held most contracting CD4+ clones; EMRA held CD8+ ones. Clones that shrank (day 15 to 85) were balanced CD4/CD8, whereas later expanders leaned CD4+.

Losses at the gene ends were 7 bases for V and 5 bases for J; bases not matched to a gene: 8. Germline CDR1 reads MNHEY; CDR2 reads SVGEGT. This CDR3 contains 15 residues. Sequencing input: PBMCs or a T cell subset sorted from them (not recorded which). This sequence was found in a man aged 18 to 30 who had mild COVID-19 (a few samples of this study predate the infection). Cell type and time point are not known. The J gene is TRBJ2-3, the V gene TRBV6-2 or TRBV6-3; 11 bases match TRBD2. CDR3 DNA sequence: TGTGCCAGCAAAATACTAGCGGGGGTACAAGATACGCAGTATTTT. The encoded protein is CASKILAGVQDTQYF.